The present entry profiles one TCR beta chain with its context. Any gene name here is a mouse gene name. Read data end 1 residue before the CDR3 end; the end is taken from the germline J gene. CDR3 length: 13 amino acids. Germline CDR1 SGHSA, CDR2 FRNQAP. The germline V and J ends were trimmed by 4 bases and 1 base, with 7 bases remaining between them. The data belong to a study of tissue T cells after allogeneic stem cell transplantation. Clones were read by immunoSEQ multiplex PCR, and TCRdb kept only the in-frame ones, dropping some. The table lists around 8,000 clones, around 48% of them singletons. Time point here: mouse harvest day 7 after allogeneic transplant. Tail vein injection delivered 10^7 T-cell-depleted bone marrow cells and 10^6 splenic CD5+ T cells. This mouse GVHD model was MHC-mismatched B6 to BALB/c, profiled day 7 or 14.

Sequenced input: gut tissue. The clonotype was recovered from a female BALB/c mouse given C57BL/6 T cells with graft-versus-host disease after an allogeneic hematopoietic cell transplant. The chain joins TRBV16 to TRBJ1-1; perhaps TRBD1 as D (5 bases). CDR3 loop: CASSSQGNTEVFF. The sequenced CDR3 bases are TGTGCAAGCAGCTCCCAGGGAAACACAGAAGTCTTC.